This T cell receptor (beta chain) appears in the sequencing data of a study of blood T cells in healthy people across ages. In this sample, this clonotype turned up a few times. Next came a second PCR, run for roughly 6 to 11 cycles, which used a sample-barcoded 5' primer along with a J-beta primer mix. TCRdb passed the 5' RACE reads through MiXCR, listing each CDR3 protein once. This table has over 1,300,000 distinct CDR3 sequences, almost 60% appearing once. This CDR3 region has 12 residues. The ends were cut back, 4 bases at V and 0 bases at J, with 3 bases in the middle. Germline CDR1 is SEHNR and CDR2 is FQNEAQ (reference sequence).

The chain is built from TRBV7-9 and TRBJ1-1; D gene ambiguous. This sequence originates from a man younger than 35 in good health. Sequencing used blood. The CDR3 region has the DNA TGTGCCAGCAGCTGGATGAACACTGAAGCTTTCTTT. Translated, it gives CASSWMNTEAFF.